The 27 T cell receptor beta chains reported below all come from one sample, sequenced in a study of blood T cell repertoires in COVID-19. Repertoires were generated with immunoSEQ multiplex PCR, while TCRdb's copy carries only in-frame clones and drops some. The table lists under 250,000 clones, 70% to 90% of them singletons. The specimen was peripheral blood. The receptors shown here come from a human donor in a cohort sampled during active COVID-19.

This clone was seen a handful of times. The identical CDR3 is also encoded by other nucleotide sequences in the sample. The rearrangement links TRBV10-2 to TRBJ1-1; perhaps TRBD1 as D (5 bases). In germline, CDR1 is WSHSY, CDR2 SAAADI. V lost 2 bases to trimming and J lost 5 bases, with 15 bases between them. The CDR3 spans 15 residues. CDR3 DNA: TGCGCCAGCAGTGAGAGGGGCAGGTTAGGGACTGAAGCTTTCTTT. Protein product: CASSERGRLGTEAFF.

This clone was picked up many times. The rearrangement uses TRBV27 and TRBJ2-2, with 7 bases identical to TRBD1. V was pared by 5 bases and J by 0 bases, with 3 bases of the junction left unmatched. Germline V gene lookup returns CDR1 MNHEY and CDR2 SMNVEV (reference sequence). This CDR3 region has 15 residues. The CDR3: CASSLTGPNTGELFF. CDR3 nucleotide sequence: TGTGCCAGCAGTCTGACAGGGCCGAACACCGGGGAGCTGTTTTTT.

The genes are TRBV19 and TRBJ2-7, with 8 bases aligning to TRBD2. The germline V gene encodes CDR1 LNHDA and CDR2 SQIVND (reference sequence). The trim removed 8 bases at V and 1 base at J, leaving 1 base unmatched. The CDR3 extends over 12 amino acids. The CDR3 is CASRGGSYEQYF. As DNA, the CDR3 is TGTGCCAGTCGCGGGGGGTCCTACGAGCAGTACTTC.

Only one count was recorded for this clone. The V and J genes are TRBV6-6 and TRBJ1-1; no firm D call. This CDR3 has 13 amino acids. Trimming cost V 9 bases and J 3 bases, with 14 bases left between them. Germline loops: CDR1 MNHNY, CDR2 SVGAGI (reference sequence). Written as DNA, the CDR3 is TGTGCCAGTGTTGATGGAGGGTACACTGAAGCTTTCTTT. Its protein product is CASVDGGYTEAFF.

The chain employs TRBV7-9 and TRBJ2-3; D possibly corresponds to TRBD1 (5 bases). V was shortened by 6 bases and J by 0 bases, with 13 bases between the two germline ends. Per germline, CDR1 SEHNR and CDR2 FQNEAQ (reference sequence). This CDR3 region has 15 residues. CDR3 in DNA: TGTGCCAGCAGTCCGAGAAGGGGAAGCACAGATACGCAGTATTTT. The encoded protein is CASSPRRGSTDTQYF.

V and J are TRBV7-2 and TRBJ1-5; tentatively, D is TRBD1 (6 bases). V was pared by 4 bases and J by 0 bases, with 10 bases between. The germline V gene has CDR1 SGHTA and CDR2 FQGNSA. The CDR3 consists of 15 residues. The CDR3 is CASSSYRDSNQPQHF. The CDR3 DNA reads as TGTGCCAGCAGCTCCTACAGGGATAGCAATCAGCCCCAGCATTTT.

V usage is TRBV19 and J usage is TRBJ2-1; weak D call: TRBD1 (6 bases). V lost 2 bases and J 2 bases, leaving 7 bases between the germline ends. CDR1 LNHDA and CDR2 SQIVND come from the germline V gene (reference sequence). The CDR3 is 14 amino acids. The CDR3 sequence is CASSIQGPYNEQFF. CDR3 nucleotides: TGTGCCAGTAGTATACAGGGGCCCTACAATGAGCAGTTCTTC.

Notes on this clone: A much larger clone is a single base away; this may be a read error. Other DNA sequences in this specimen translate into the identical CDR3. This rearrangement joins TRBV3-1 (or the pseudogene TRBV3-2) to TRBJ1-3; weak D call: TRBD1 (6 bases). The CDR3 is 14 residues long. Trimming stripped 1 base from V and 5 bases from J, with 9 bases between. Germline loops: CDR1 LGHDT, CDR2 YNNKEL (reference sequence). The CDR3 spells CASSQGQGRNTIYF. CDR3 nucleotides: TGTGCCAGCAGCCAAGGGCAGGGGAGAAACACCATATATTTT.

This sequence joins TRBV11-2 and TRBJ2-1; 11 positions match TRBD2. Trimming removed 3 bases from V and 3 bases from J; junction bases left unmatched: 4. Germline V lookup: CDR1 SGHAT, CDR2 FQNNGV. The CDR3 runs 16 residues. For the CDR3, the DNA is TGTGCCAGCAGCTTCCTTACTAGCGGGGGCTACAATGAGCAGTTCTTC. This gives the protein CASSFLTSGGYNEQFF.

CDR3 nucleotide sequence: TGCGCCAGCAGCGCCTGGACAGGGACCTACAATGAGCAGTTCTTC. Its protein is CASSAWTGTYNEQFF. The chain recombines TRBV5-1 with TRBJ2-1, with 8 bases fitting TRBD1. J was trimmed by 2 bases and V by 4 bases; bases with no gene match: 5. The CDR3 consists of 15 residues. Germline V CDR1 and CDR2: SGHRS, YFSETQ.

The rearrangement joins TRBV5-1 to TRBJ1-6; possibly TRBD1 for D (6 bases). CDR3 length equals 15 residues. The V and J ends lost 4 bases and 8 bases respectively, with 16 bases between them. Germline assignment: CDR1 SGHRS and CDR2 YFSETQ. CDR3 in DNA: TGCGCCAGCAGCCCCAGGGCGGGGGCCGATTCACCCCTCCACTTT. Translated: CASSPRAGADSPLHF.

A few counts support this clone. The chain is built from TRBV28 and TRBJ2-7, with 9 nucleotides matching TRBD2. This CDR3 has 15 residues. CDR1 MDHEN and CDR2 SYDVKM come from the germline V gene. V dropped 3 bases and J dropped 7; count of bases not matched to a gene: 10. The CDR3 bases are TGTGCCAGCAGTTTCGGGGCGGGAGGGCCCGGTGAGCAGTACTTC. Encoded protein: CASSFGAGGPGEQYF.

The gene calls are TRBV5-1 and TRBJ2-7; TRBD1 might be the D (6 bases). V was cut by 0 bases and J by 4 bases, with 11 bases left in between. Germline V gene lookup returns CDR1 SGHRS and CDR2 YFSETQ. The CDR3 covers 14 residues. The CDR3 region is CASSLGTDLYEQYF. The CDR3 DNA reads as TGCGCCAGCAGCTTGGGGACAGATCTTTACGAGCAGTACTTC.

This clone was recorded a few times. The chain has TRBV4-2 and TRBJ2-3; 11 bases are shared with TRBD2. Germline V gene sequence: CDR1 LGHNA, CDR2 YNFKEQ. The CDR3 extends over 17 amino acids. The junction had 4 bases not matched to a gene; V was cut back by 1 base and J by 1 base. The CDR3 nucleotides are TGTGCCAGCAGCCAAGTAGTAGCGGGAGGGGGCACAGATACGCAGTATTTT. It codes for CASSQVVAGGGTDTQYF.

V and J are TRBV6-5 and TRBJ2-1; perhaps TRBD1 as D (6 bases). CDR1 is MNHEY and CDR2 is SVGAGI in the germline V gene. V lost 6 bases and J lost 7, with 19 bases in between. This CDR3 is 15 amino acids long. The CDR3 is CASRLNRAVRNEQFF. The CDR3 nucleotides are TGTGCCAGCAGACTGAACAGGGCGGTTAGGAATGAGCAGTTCTTC.

The chain employs TRBV28 and TRBJ2-3; 7 nucleotides agree with TRBD2. CDR3 length: 16 amino acids. V gave up 2 bases and J gave up 2 bases; unmatched junction bases: 7. Germline V gives CDR1 MDHEN, CDR2 SYDVKM. CDR3 amino acids: CASSLAGVWHTDTQYF. As DNA, the CDR3 is TGTGCCAGCAGTTTAGCGGGAGTATGGCACACAGATACGCAGTATTTT.

The chain is built from TRBV19 and TRBJ2-7; D not resolved. The CDR3 spans 14 residues. The germline gives CDR1 LNHDA, CDR2 SQIVND (reference sequence). V was cut by 5 bases and J by 2 bases, with 13 bases left in between. CDR3 in amino acids: CASSSAISAYEQYF. The CDR3 nucleotides read TGTGCCAGTAGTTCCGCGATTTCCGCCTACGAGCAGTACTTC.

CDR3 DNA: TGTGCCAGCAGCTTGGGGGGACAGGGAGGATCACCCCTCCACTTT. It is translated as CASSLGGQGGSPLHF. The chain uses TRBV5-4 and TRBJ1-6, with 9 bases lining up with TRBD1. With V trimmed by 0 bases and J by 10 bases, 5 bases remained unmatched. Germline values: CDR1 SGHNT, CDR2 YYREEE (reference sequence). The CDR3 totals 15 residues.

The J gene is TRBJ1-4, the V gene TRBV28; D perhaps matches TRBD1 (6 bases). In germline, CDR1 is MDHEN, CDR2 SYDVKM. The V gene lost 6 bases and the J gene lost 10 bases, with 9 bases spanning the gap. The CDR3 extends over 11 amino acids. The CDR3 nucleotides read TGTGCCAGCAGCCTACAGGGAAAACTGTTTTTT. The encoded protein is CASSLQGKLFF.

This rearrangement joins TRBV4-2 to TRBJ2-7, with no clear D. The germline gives CDR1 LGHNA, CDR2 YNFKEQ. The V end lost 0 bases, the J end lost 0 bases, and 6 bases lay between the germline ends. This CDR3 has 14 residues. The CDR3 loop reads CASSQDASSYEQYF. CDR3 DNA sequence: TGTGCCAGCAGCCAAGATGCTAGCTCCTACGAGCAGTACTTC.

The chain has TRBV18 and TRBJ1-1, with D uncertain. Germline V gene data show CDR1 as KGHSH and CDR2 as LQKENI. The CDR3 runs to 13 residues. V was shortened by 2 bases and J by 4 bases, with 8 bases between the two germline ends. CDR3 DNA sequence: TGTGCCAGCTCACCAGCAGGTGGCACTGAAGCTTTCTTT. Protein: CASSPAGGTEAFF.

The chain combines TRBV3-1 (or the pseudogene TRBV3-2) with TRBJ1-1; D not resolved. The germline CDR1 and CDR2 sequences are LGHDT and YNNKEL (reference sequence). The CDR3 spans 15 residues. The ends were cut back, 4 bases at V and 0 bases at J, with 12 bases in the middle. The CDR3, as DNA: TGTGCCAGCAGCCCCAATTTGCGGGTGAACACTGAAGCTTTCTTT. It specifies CASSPNLRVNTEAFF.

This clone was counted at least ten times. The V and J genes are TRBV4-2 and TRBJ2-5, with 8 positions matching TRBD1. The CDR3 covers 18 residues. Germline CDR1 LGHNA, CDR2 YNFKEQ. The junction had 10 bases not matched to a gene; V was cut back by 1 base and J by 0 bases. In DNA, the CDR3 is TGTGCCAGCAGCCAAGGGAAGACAGGGGAATGGTACCAAGAGACCCAGTACTTC. Translated, it gives CASSQGKTGEWYQETQYF.

The chain joins TRBV5-4 to TRBJ1-1, with D perhaps TRBD1 (5 bases). Between the trimmed V and J ends, which lost 0 bases and 0 bases, there was a span of 9 bases. The germline V gene has CDR1 SGHNT and CDR2 YYREEE (reference sequence). This CDR3 is 15 amino acids long. The CDR3 sequence: CASSLGGQMNTEAFF. The CDR3 nucleotides are TGTGCCAGCAGCTTGGGTGGACAAATGAACACTGAAGCTTTCTTT. The complete variable domain, with remaining parts taken from reference TRBV5-4 and TRBJ1-1, reads ETGVTQSPTHLIKTRGQQVTLRCSSQSGHNTVSWYQQALGQGPQFIFQYYREEENGRGNFPPRFSGLQFPNYSSELNVNALELDDSALYLCASSLGGQMNTEAFFGQGTRLTVV.

This chain uses TRBV7-6 with TRBJ2-2; TRBD1 aligns across 7 bases. V shed 1 base and J 2 bases; nucleotides not matched to a gene: 7. This CDR3 region has 17 residues. CDR1 and CDR2 from the germline V gene are SGHVS and FNYEAQ. The CDR3 region has the DNA TGTGCCAGCAGCTTAGGTGTCGGGACAGTTAACACCGGGGAGCTGTTTTTT. Protein sequence: CASSLGVGTVNTGELFF.

The gene calls are TRBV6-2 or TRBV6-3 and TRBJ2-7; D uncertain. The V and J ends lost 0 bases and 2 bases respectively, with 11 bases between them. Germline-derived CDR1 and CDR2 are MNHEY and SVGEGT. CDR3 length: 15 residues. CDR3 nucleotide sequence: TGTGCCAGCAGTTACTCGAAAAATGGAGCCTACGAGCAGTACTTC. Translation: CASSYSKNGAYEQYF.

This clone turned up a few times. The J gene is TRBJ2-5, the V gene TRBV18; unclear D gene. In germline, CDR1 is KGHSH, CDR2 LQKENI. This CDR3 has 15 residues. The V and J ends lost 1 base and 2 bases respectively, with 11 bases between them. The CDR3: CASSPQSSQQETQYF. DNA for the CDR3: TGTGCCAGCTCACCACAGTCTTCACAGCAAGAGACCCAGTACTTC. Together with reference TRBV18 and TRBJ2-5, the CDR3 gives the full variable domain: NAGVMQNPRHLVRRRGQEARLRCSPMKGHSHVYWYRQLPEEGLKFMVYLQKENIIDESGMPKERFSAEFPKEGPSILRIQQVVRGDSAAYFCASSPQSSQQETQYFGPGTRLLVL.